This T cell receptor (beta chain) was identified during a study of OX40 agonist ivuxolimab in advanced cancers. As for the study in general: Ivuxolimab, which is an agonistic anti-OX40 (CD134) antibody, was administered to the patients. Patients received intravenous ivuxolimab every 2 weeks at 0.01 to 10 mg/kg. In three patients, partial responses were observed, one with hepatocellular carcinoma and two with cutaneous melanoma.

Trimming removed 0 bases at V and 4 bases at J, with 7 bases between. Germline assignment: CDR1 GTSNPN and CDR2 SVGIG (reference sequence). The CDR3 length is 13 residues. Whole-study results and caveats: The specificity for antigen of the expanded peripheral T cells was not determined.

In regard to this clone: The antigen remains undetermined.

The protocol was immunoSEQ multiplex PCR, while the TCRdb copy is restricted to in-frame clones and leaves out a portion. The sample records some 16,000 clones, 70% to 75% being singletons. This chain joins TRBV30 and TRBJ1-3; no clear D. Here the sequenced sample was CD4+ or CD8+ T cells sorted from blood, taken in a trial of the OX40 agonist ivuxolimab. The receptor was derived from an adult with an advanced solid tumor such as melanoma, head and neck, liver or kidney cancer. The CDR3 region has the DNA TGTGCCTGGAGTGTATTCGGGGGAAACACCATATATTTT. Translation: CAWSVFGGNTIYF.